A single sample gave rise to the 26 T cell receptor beta chains below, sequenced in a study of CD8+ T cells in alopecia areata. Sequencing templates came from extracted RNA that was reverse transcribed into cDNA. Here immunoSEQ multiplex PCR was the method, and the copy in TCRdb shows in-frame clones only, minus some. The sample includes some 200,000 clones, 50% to 60% of them seen just once. Sequenced here: CD4+ T cells sorted from blood, sampled at week 0. Source of these receptors: a human donor with alopecia areata.

For the CDR3, the DNA is TGTGCCAGCAGCCAAGAAGGGACCCAACAGGGGTACTATGGCTACACCTTC. The encoded protein is CASSQEGTQQGYYGYTF. V is TRBV4-2 and J is TRBJ1-2, with TRBD1 matching 7 bases. The CDR3 loop spans 17 amino acids. The ends lost 0 bases at V and 3 bases at J; junction bases unmatched: 10. CDR1 is LGHNA and CDR2 is YNFKEQ in the germline V gene.

The rearrangement joins TRBV18 to TRBJ1-2; TRBD1 matches at 7 bases. Germline V gene data show CDR1 as KGHSH and CDR2 as LQKENI. J lost 5 bases, V lost 5 bases, and 8 bases had no gene match. There are 14 residues in the CDR3. The CDR3 region has the DNA TGTGCCAGCTCAGATGGGACAGTGTCATATGGCTACACCTTC. This codes for CASSDGTVSYGYTF.

V and J are TRBV7-9 and TRBJ2-7; D gene unclear. This CDR3 comprises 13 residues. Trimming cost V 5 bases and J 2 bases, with 10 bases left between them. CDR1 is SEHNR and CDR2 is FQNEAQ in the germline V gene (reference sequence). The CDR3 coding sequence is TGTGCCAGCAGCCCACGGACCGCCTACGAGCAGTACTTC. It yields the protein CASSPRTAYEQYF.

The chain has TRBV19 and TRBJ1-1, with TRBD1 matching over 9 bases. The CDR3 spans 18 residues. The V gene's germline CDR1 is LNHDA and CDR2 SQIVND (reference sequence). The junction had 18 bases not matched to a gene; V was cut back by 6 bases and J by 4 bases. CDR3 in DNA: TGTGCCAGTAGCCCTGGACAGGGGAAGTCAATCGGGGCCACTGAAGCTTTCTTT. Translated, it gives CASSPGQGKSIGATEAFF.

This clone showed up just once. V usage is TRBV30 and J usage is TRBJ1-6; D gene uncertain. The V gene's germline CDR1 is GTSNPN and CDR2 SVGIG (reference sequence). Trimming pared 4 bases from V and 8 bases from J, leaving 12 bases between. The CDR3 sequence is 13 residues long. In DNA, the CDR3 is TGTGCCTGGACGGGCCGTTCCTATTCACCCCTCCACTTT. Its translation is CAWTGRSYSPLHF.

V and J are TRBV29-1 and TRBJ2-7; D remains ambiguous. Germline values: CDR1 SQVTM, CDR2 ANQGSEA. With 2 bases removed from V and 2 bases from J, the gap between germline ends came to 13 bases. The CDR3 totals 14 residues. As DNA, the CDR3 is TGCAGCGTTGAAAAGAGGTCAGGCACCTACGAGCAGTACTTC. It encodes CSVEKRSGTYEQYF.

The genes are TRBV7-3 and TRBJ2-7; D not resolved. With 1 base removed from V and 2 bases from J, the gap between germline ends came to 12 bases. The CDR3 runs 15 residues. Looked up from germline, CDR1 is SGHTA and CDR2 is FQGTGA. This CDR3 reads CASSLKPGDTYEQYF. As DNA, the CDR3 is TGTGCCAGCAGCTTAAAGCCCGGCGACACCTACGAGCAGTACTTC.

V and J are TRBV7-9 and TRBJ1-6; perhaps TRBD1 as D (5 bases). Germline values: CDR1 SEHNR, CDR2 FQNEAQ (reference sequence). V was pared by 1 base and J by 8 bases, with 12 bases between. The CDR3 has 15 amino acids. CDR3 sequence: CASSLGGPVYSPLHF. DNA for the CDR3: TGTGCCAGCAGCTTAGGGGGACCCGTATATTCACCCCTCCACTTT.

This chain links TRBV7-3 with TRBJ2-1; the D is unclear. The length of the CDR3 is 17 residues. Germline-derived CDR1 and CDR2 are SGHTA and FQGTGA. V dropped 5 bases and J dropped 3 bases, with 20 bases sitting between them. The CDR3 loop is CASSPFVNVNLYNEQFF. The DNA for the CDR3 is TGTGCCAGCAGCCCCTTCGTCAACGTTAACCTCTACAATGAGCAGTTCTTC.

The sample holds a few counts of this clone. The rearrangement uses TRBV30 and TRBJ2-2; the D gene is possibly TRBD1 (5 bases). Between the trimmed V and J ends, which lost 0 bases and 2 bases, there was a span of 13 bases. In germline, CDR1 is GTSNPN, CDR2 SVGIG (reference sequence). This CDR3 comprises 16 residues. This CDR3 reads CAWSVRRQGNTGELFF. The CDR3 DNA reads as TGTGCCTGGAGTGTACGCCGGCAGGGCAACACCGGGGAGCTGTTTTTT.

The rearrangement uses TRBV2 and TRBJ2-2, with unresolved D. This CDR3 has 13 residues. Germline CDR1 is SNHLY and CDR2 is FYNNEI. Trimming cost V 0 bases and J 6 bases, with 5 bases left between them. CDR3 in amino acids: CASSEARAGELFF. The DNA of the CDR3 is TGTGCCAGCAGTGAAGCTCGGGCCGGGGAGCTGTTTTTT.

The J gene is TRBJ1-4, the V gene TRBV5-1, with D tentatively TRBD1 (6 bases). Germline assignment: CDR1 SGHRS and CDR2 YFSETQ. Trimming took 0 bases from V and 7 from J, leaving 16 bases between them. The CDR3 totals 16 residues. CDR3 nucleotide sequence: TGCGCCAGCAGCTTGGGAAGAGGACAGTCCCCTGAAAAACTGTTTTTT. It translates to CASSLGRGQSPEKLFF.

The chain combines TRBV20-1 with TRBJ1-1; D is unclear. Germline loops: CDR1 DFQATT, CDR2 SNEGSKA (reference sequence). Trimming cost V 3 bases and J 3 bases, with 5 bases left between them. The CDR3 covers 11 residues. CDR3 sequence: CSARHDTEAFF. DNA for the CDR3: TGCAGTGCTAGGCATGACACTGAAGCTTTCTTT.

The J gene is TRBJ2-3, the V gene TRBV5-5; no clear D. This CDR3 is 16 amino acids long. Germline values: CDR1 SGHKS, CDR2 YYEKEE (reference sequence). Trimming removed 1 base at V and 6 bases at J, with 18 bases between. Here the CDR3 reads CASSLILGRIRDTQYF. CDR3 DNA: TGTGCCAGCAGCTTGATCCTCGGGCGAATCCGGGATACGCAGTATTTT.

CDR3 in amino acids: CASSEVGNSPLHF. CDR3 bases: TGTGCCAGCAGTGAGGTGGGGAATTCACCCCTCCACTTT. This chain uses TRBV6-1 with TRBJ1-6; the D is unclear. This CDR3 comprises 13 residues. The germline V and J ends were trimmed by 3 bases and 7 bases, with 7 bases remaining between them. Germline-derived CDR1 and CDR2 are MNHNS and SASEGT.

The chain joins TRBV29-1 to TRBJ2-1; D ambiguous. Germline CDR1 is SQVTM and CDR2 is ANQGSEA. The CDR3 runs to 15 residues. V shed 8 bases and J shed 10 bases, with 27 bases lying between them. CDR3 nucleotide sequence: TGCAGCACCCGGCACCCCCCGTCCCCCTCAGAGGAGCAGTTCTTC. It encodes CSTRHPPSPSEEQFF.

This chain connects TRBV4-2 to TRBJ2-3; tentative D call: TRBD2 (6 bases). The CDR3 spans 20 residues. The V and J ends lost 4 bases and 2 bases respectively, with 28 bases between them. The germline V gene encodes CDR1 LGHNA and CDR2 YNFKEQ. The CDR3 reads CASSRKWRGRATTSTDTQYF. CDR3 DNA sequence: TGTGCCAGCAGCCGCAAATGGCGGGGTCGCGCTACTACTTCCACAGATACGCAGTATTTT.

The rearrangement links TRBV5-1 to TRBJ2-1; D gene unclear. Germline CDR1 is SGHRS and CDR2 is YFSETQ. The CDR3 covers 16 residues. Trimming removed 3 bases from V and 7 bases from J, with 20 bases in between. The CDR3 loop is CASSSDLPSFNNEQFF. Written as DNA, the CDR3 is TGCGCCAGCAGCTCCGACTTGCCCTCCTTCAATAATGAGCAGTTCTTC.

V is TRBV4-2 and J is TRBJ2-2, with D perhaps matching TRBD2 (6 bases). The CDR3 loop spans 18 amino acids. Trimming took 0 bases from V and 4 from J, leaving 18 bases between them. Germline loops: CDR1 LGHNA, CDR2 YNFKEQ. In nucleotides, the CDR3 is TGTGCCAGCAGCCAAGAGGGTCCCAGTCAGGGAGGCACCGGGGAGCTGTTTTTT. It translates to CASSQEGPSQGGTGELFF.

The chain has TRBV14 and TRBJ2-2; 7 bases map to TRBD2. From germline, CDR1 is SGHDN and CDR2 FVKESK. V dropped 4 bases and J dropped 5; count of bases not matched to a gene: 7. CDR3 length: 15 residues. CDR3 amino acids: CASSPYGGRTGELFF. Here the CDR3 DNA reads TGTGCCAGCAGCCCCTACGGGGGGAGAACCGGGGAGCTGTTTTTT.

This clone appeared a single time. The rearrangement links TRBV2 to TRBJ2-5, with 7 bases identical to TRBD1. This CDR3 comprises 15 residues. CDR1 is SNHLY, CDR2 FYNNEI, per germline. After removal of 1 base from V and 4 bases from J, the junction contained 6 bases not matched to a gene. The CDR3 DNA follows: TGTGCCAGCAGTGAAGTTAGGGGGCGGTCAGAGACCCAGTACTTC. This gives the protein CASSEVRGRSETQYF.

The rearrangement links TRBV7-8 to TRBJ1-2; 9 bases are shared with TRBD1. The trim removed 5 bases at V and 5 bases at J, leaving 6 bases unmatched. Germline CDR1 is SGHVS and CDR2 is FQNEAQ. The CDR3 contains 14 residues. The CDR3 protein is CASSRPGQGYGYTF. DNA for the CDR3: TGTGCCAGCAGCCGACCAGGACAGGGGTATGGCTACACCTTC.

The chain has TRBV30 and TRBJ2-7; D might be TRBD1 (5 bases). Trimming pared 2 bases from V and 0 bases from J, leaving 11 bases between. The CDR3 consists of 14 residues. Germline CDR1 GTSNPN, CDR2 SVGIG (reference sequence). The CDR3 DNA is TGTGCCTGGAGTCCCCAGGGCATCTCCTACGAGCAGTACTTC. It yields the protein CAWSPQGISYEQYF.

This clone was detected only a few times. The rearrangement joins TRBV19 to TRBJ1-5, with D tentatively TRBD1 (5 bases). CDR1 is LNHDA and CDR2 is SQIVND in the germline V gene (reference sequence). CDR3 size: 15 residues. Between the trimmed V and J ends, which lost 3 bases and 4 bases, there was a span of 13 bases. This chain's CDR3 is CASSMGWGQNQPQHF. Written as DNA, the CDR3 is TGTGCCAGTAGTATGGGGTGGGGCCAGAATCAGCCCCAGCATTTT.

The chain has TRBV25-1 and TRBJ1-6, with D perhaps matching TRBD1 (5 bases). V lost 4 bases and J lost 9, with 16 bases in between. Germline V gives CDR1 MGHDK, CDR2 SYGVNS. The CDR3 sequence is 15 residues long. The CDR3 DNA is TGTGCCAGCAGTGGGGGGAGGGTATTGGCTTCACCCCTCCACTTT. Encoded protein: CASSGGRVLASPLHF.

The chain couples TRBV5-1 to TRBJ2-3, with D perhaps TRBD2 (8 bases). This CDR3 contains 18 residues. Trimming removed 4 bases at V and 1 base at J, with 22 bases between. Germline lookup yields CDR1 SGHRS and CDR2 YFSETQ. The CDR3 nucleotides read TGCGCCAGCAGCCCCCGGGACAGAGTTAGCGGGGGCACAGATACGCAGTATTTT. Translating it yields CASSPRDRVSGGTDTQYF.